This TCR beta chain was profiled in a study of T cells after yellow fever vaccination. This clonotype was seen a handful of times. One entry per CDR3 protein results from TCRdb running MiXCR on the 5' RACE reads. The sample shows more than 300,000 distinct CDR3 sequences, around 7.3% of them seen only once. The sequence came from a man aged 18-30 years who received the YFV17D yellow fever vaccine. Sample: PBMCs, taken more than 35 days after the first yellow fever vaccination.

This CDR3 reads CASTPVGERTDTQYF. The CDR3 nucleotides read TGTGCCAGCACTCCGGTGGGGGAGCGCACAGATACGCAGTATTTT. The V and J genes are TRBV12-3 or TRBV12-4 and TRBJ2-3, with D perhaps given as TRBD1 or TRBD2 (5 bases each). The CDR3 has 15 residues. V was clipped by 7 bases and J by 1 base, with 15 bases between them.